This TCR beta chain is from a study of CD8+ T cells in alopecia areata. Study-wide results and caveats: Possibly because of HLA-related factors, TCR sharing was less clear across patients than in mice.

As to this clone: Its matching antigen is unknown.

CD4+ and CD8+ T cells were sorted from PBMCs. V shed 5 bases and J 2 bases; nucleotides not matched to a gene: 4. CDR3 size: 16 residues. Germline V gene lookup returns CDR1 SGHRS and CDR2 YFSETQ. Sequencing used cDNA as its template, made by extracting RNA and reverse transcribing it. The table came from immunoSEQ multiplex PCR; TCRdb's copy has only in-frame clones and leaves some out. The sample has about 150,000 clones, around 47% seen once. This clonotype originated in a human donor with alopecia areata. This rearrangement joins TRBV5-1 to TRBJ2-3; 14 bases are shared with TRBD2. The specimen was CD4+ T cells sorted from blood. The CDR3 DNA reads as TGCGCCAGCAGTGGGGGACTAGCGGGAGTCACAGATACGCAGTATTTT. This translates into CASSGGLAGVTDTQYF.